What follows are 14 T cell receptor beta chains derived from one specimen sequenced in a study of T cell changes during pregnancy in multiple sclerosis. Measured with immunoSEQ multiplex PCR; TCRdb has only the in-frame clones, and not every one. The data contain roughly 93,000 clones, approximately 90% of them seen just once; the ten biggest clones take up around 1.8%. The source material was peripheral blood, sampled in the first trimester of pregnancy. The receptors were gathered from a female donor in good health, enrolled as a control in a pregnancy study.

There are a few counts of this clone. The chain combines TRBV7-8 with TRBJ2-7, with 8 bases lining up with TRBD2. Germline V lookup: CDR1 SGHVS, CDR2 FQNEAQ. The length of the CDR3 is 13 residues. With 3 bases clipped from V and 12 bases from J, the junction kept 10 bases outside the gene matches. The CDR3 DNA reads TGTGCCAGCAGCTTCCCGACTAGCGAAGATTTGTACTTC. Translated, it gives CASSFPTSEDLYF.

CDR3 in DNA: TGTGCCAGCAGTGAAGTACCCGCCCCGGCTAACTATGGCTACACCTTC. Translated, it gives CASSEVPAPANYGYTF. The chain is built from TRBV6-1 and TRBJ1-2; D gene ambiguous. Germline lookup yields CDR1 MNHNS and CDR2 SASEGT. With 1 base removed from V and 0 bases from J, the gap between germline ends came to 12 bases. This CDR3 is built from 16 residues.

In its sample, this clone was seen once. V is TRBV7-2 and J is TRBJ2-3, with TRBD2 identical over 11 bases. The junction had 3 bases not matched to a gene; V was cut back by 3 bases and J by 4 bases. Germline V CDR1 and CDR2: SGHTA, FQGNSA. This CDR3 contains 15 residues. CDR3 protein: CASSFLAGGADTQYF. The CDR3 nucleotides read TGTGCCAGCAGCTTTCTAGCGGGGGGCGCAGATACGCAGTATTTT.

The rearrangement links TRBV6-6 to TRBJ1-1; D gene ambiguous. CDR3 length: 12 amino acids. The V gene lost 8 bases and the J gene lost 1 base, with 8 bases spanning the gap. Germline-derived CDR1 and CDR2 are MNHNY and SVGAGI (reference sequence). The CDR3 spells CASLPGNTEAFF. The CDR3 bases are TGTGCCAGCCTGCCGGGGAACACTGAAGCTTTCTTT.

V is TRBV2 and J is TRBJ2-1, with 13 bases that match TRBD2. CDR3 size: 15 residues. Per germline, CDR1 SNHLY and CDR2 FYNNEI. Unmatched junction bases numbered 6, after V lost 5 bases and J lost 8 bases. In nucleotides, the CDR3 is TGTGCCAGCAGTAGAGGACTAGCGGGGGTCGATGAGCAGTTCTTC. This gives the protein CASSRGLAGVDEQFF.

The chain links TRBV19 to TRBJ1-5; no clear D. The ends were cut back, 10 bases at V and 7 bases at J, with 20 bases in the middle. CDR3 length: 14 amino acids. Germline assignment: CDR1 LNHDA and CDR2 SQIVND (reference sequence). The CDR3 sequence is CATEPVGFGQPQHF. CDR3 DNA sequence: TGTGCCACCGAACCAGTGGGTTTCGGGCAGCCCCAGCATTTT.

This chain joins TRBV7-3 and TRBJ2-1, with TRBD2 as a possible D gene (5 bases). V lost 1 base and J 9 bases, leaving 13 bases between the germline ends. The CDR3 extends over 14 amino acids. Germline-derived CDR1 and CDR2 are SGHTA and FQGTGA. CDR3 bases: TGTGCCAGCAGCTTAAACCCCGGACTCTTTGAGCAGTTCTTC. The encoded protein is CASSLNPGLFEQFF.

The gene calls are TRBV7-3 and TRBJ2-3, with D maybe TRBD2 (5 bases). V was shortened by 5 bases and J by 8 bases, with 14 bases between the two germline ends. The germline V gene has CDR1 SGHTA and CDR2 FQGTGA. CDR3 length: 13 amino acids. CDR3 residues: CASSLGGEGTQYF. CDR3 bases: TGTGCCAGCAGCCTTGGAGGTGAGGGTACGCAGTATTTT.

The rearrangement links TRBV9 to TRBJ2-5; a weak D match, TRBD1 (6 bases). CDR1 and CDR2 (germline): SGDLS, YYNGEE. The CDR3 has 15 residues. V was shortened by 4 bases and J by 5 bases, with 18 bases between the two germline ends. CDR3 residues: CASSPGWGPLETQYF. The CDR3 DNA reads as TGTGCCAGCAGCCCCGGGTGGGGGCCCTTGGAGACCCAGTACTTC.

This clone was picked up one time. The J gene is TRBJ1-1, the V gene TRBV7-2, with TRBD1 as a possible D gene (6 bases). CDR3 length: 13 residues. Trimming cost V 5 bases and J 1 base, with 8 bases left between them. CDR1 and CDR2 from the germline V gene are SGHTA and FQGNSA. CDR3 sequence: CASSRQENTEAFF. For the CDR3, the DNA is TGTGCCAGCAGCCGACAGGAGAACACTGAAGCTTTCTTT. The full variable domain, rest sourced from reference TRBV7-2 and TRBJ1-1, is GAGVSQSPSNKVTEKGKDVELRCDPISGHTALYWYRQSLGQGLEFLIYFQGNSAPDKSGLPSDRFSAERTGGSVSTLTIQRTQQEDSAVYLCASSRQENTEAFFGQGTRLTVV.

The genes are TRBV27 and TRBJ1-1, with D unclear. Trimming left V 4 bases short and J 3 bases short, with 12 bases between. This CDR3 contains 14 residues. Germline assignment: CDR1 MNHEY and CDR2 SMNVEV (reference sequence). The CDR3 is CASSSGLGDTEAFF. The CDR3 coding sequence is TGTGCCAGCAGTTCAGGTCTCGGGGACACTGAAGCTTTCTTT.

This clone has only one observation. Here the CDR3 reads CASREGGSYGYTF. Here the CDR3 DNA reads TGTGCCAGCAGGGAAGGGGGCAGCTATGGCTACACCTTC. The chain is built from TRBV11-2 and TRBJ1-2, with 7 bases aligning to TRBD1. The ends lost 6 bases at V and 4 bases at J; junction bases unmatched: 5. Germline assignment: CDR1 SGHAT and CDR2 FQNNGV. The CDR3 length is 13 residues.

The V and J genes are TRBV10-3 and TRBJ2-5, with 11 bases fitting TRBD2. J gave up 4 bases and V 0 bases, and 4 bases lay outside the gene matches. Germline V gene lookup returns CDR1 ENHRY and CDR2 SYGVKD. This CDR3 contains 16 residues. The CDR3 spells CAISESNSGGAETQYF. CDR3 nucleotide sequence: TGTGCCATCAGTGAGTCGAATAGCGGGGGGGCAGAGACCCAGTACTTC.

This clone was seen more than once but under ten times. CDR3: CASSPGDPTDTQYF. CDR3 DNA sequence: TGTGCCAGCAGTCCGGGGGACCCCACAGATACGCAGTATTTT. The chain recombines TRBV27 with TRBJ2-3, with D possibly matching TRBD2 (6 bases). Germline V lookup: CDR1 MNHEY, CDR2 SMNVEV (reference sequence). This CDR3 has 14 residues. V dropped 5 bases and J dropped 2 bases, with 11 bases sitting between them.